This entry lists 7 T cell receptor beta chains sequenced from one sample in a study of cytomegalovirus exposure and HLA in healthy donors. The PCR was carried out with 60 Vbeta primers and 13 Jbeta primers. Only in-frame clones appear in the TCRdb table, and some are missing; sequencing was by immunoSEQ multiplex PCR. The sample shows 150,000 to 200,000 clones, 82% of them seen only once. The sequenced sample consisted of PBMCs. These receptor sequences come from a woman aged 45-65 years in good health and CMV-seronegative.

This clone has just one count. This chain joins TRBV6-6 and TRBJ2-5, with a possible D match to TRBD2 (6 bases). Germline-derived CDR1 and CDR2 are MNHNY and SVGAGI (reference sequence). Trimming pared 0 bases from V and 2 bases from J, leaving 7 bases between. The CDR3 contains 14 residues. The CDR3: CASSYSGSQETQYF. The CDR3 nucleotides are TGTGCCAGCAGTTACTCCGGGAGTCAAGAGACCCAGTACTTC.

This CDR3 reads CASSSQASPSTDTQYF. The CDR3 DNA follows: TGTGCCAGCAGCTCCCAGGCCTCTCCTAGCACAGATACGCAGTATTTT. This sequence joins TRBV5-4 and TRBJ2-3, with no clear D. The germline V gene has CDR1 SGHNT and CDR2 YYREEE (reference sequence). The CDR3 has 16 amino acids. Trimming pared 3 bases from V and 0 bases from J, leaving 14 bases between. Based on the CDR3 plus reference TRBV5-4 and TRBJ2-3, the full variable domain is ETGVTQSPTHLIKTRGQQVTLRCSSQSGHNTVSWYQQALGQGPQFIFQYYREEENGRGNFPPRFSGLQFPNYSSELNVNALELDDSALYLCASSSQASPSTDTQYFGPGTRLTVL.

The chain is built from TRBV6-1 and TRBJ1-2, with unresolved D. Germline-derived CDR1 and CDR2 are MNHNS and SASEGT. Trimming removed 0 bases at V and 4 bases at J, with 12 bases between. The CDR3 runs 15 residues. The CDR3 bases are TGTGCCAGCAGTGAAGCGGTCGGCGGAATCTATGGCTACACCTTC. Its translation is CASSEAVGGIYGYTF.

V gene TRBV2 combines with J gene TRBJ2-6, with D possibly TRBD1 on 6 matching bases. This CDR3 has 16 amino acids. Germline lookup yields CDR1 SNHLY and CDR2 FYNNEI. Trimming removed 10 bases at V and 0 bases at J, with 16 bases between. The DNA for the CDR3 is TGTGCCAACGGTCAGGACAGCCACTCTGGGGCCAACGTCCTGACTTTC. It codes for CANGQDSHSGANVLTF. The full variable domain, with the rest looked up from reference TRBV2 and TRBJ2-6, is EPEVTQTPSHQVTQMGQEVILRCVPISNHLYFYWYRQILGQKVEFLVSFYNNEISEKSEIFDDQFSVERPDGSNFTLKIRSTKLEDSAMYFCANGQDSHSGANVLTFGAGSRLTVL.

V is TRBV5-4 and J is TRBJ2-5, with 13 bases lining up with TRBD2. With 3 bases clipped from V and 5 bases from J, the junction kept 4 bases outside the gene matches. The CDR3 consists of 15 residues. Germline CDR1 reads SGHNT; CDR2 reads YYREEE (reference sequence). The CDR3 DNA reads TGTGCCAGCAGCTCTCCGGGACTAGCGGGGGAGACCCAGTACTTC. Its translation is CASSSPGLAGETQYF.

The CDR3 bases are TGTGCCTGGAGTGCCGACAGAGGTACTGAAGCTTTCTTT. It is translated as CAWSADRGTEAFF. This sequence joins TRBV30 and TRBJ1-1, with a tentative D call TRBD1 (5 bases). V dropped 1 base and J dropped 5 bases, with 11 bases sitting between them. The CDR3 is 13 amino acids. CDR1 is GTSNPN, CDR2 SVGIG, per germline (reference sequence). Based on the CDR3 plus reference TRBV30 and TRBJ1-1, the full variable domain is SQTIHQWPATLVQPVGSPLSLECTVEGTSNPNLYWYRQAAGRGLQLLFYSVGIGQISSEVPQNLSASRPQDRQFILSSKKLLLSDSGFYLCAWSADRGTEAFFGQGTRLTVV.

Turning to this clone: The junction departs from germline at one end; a sequencing error may be responsible. This sample includes further DNA sequences coding for the same CDR3. The chain carries TRBV2 and TRBJ1-2; weak D call: TRBD1 (6 bases). Germline lookup yields CDR1 SNHLY and CDR2 FYNNEI. CDR3 length: 13 amino acids. CDR3 sequence: CASSLRGADGYTF. The DNA of the CDR3 is TGTGCCAGCAGTTTACGGGGGGCTGATGGCTACACCTTT.